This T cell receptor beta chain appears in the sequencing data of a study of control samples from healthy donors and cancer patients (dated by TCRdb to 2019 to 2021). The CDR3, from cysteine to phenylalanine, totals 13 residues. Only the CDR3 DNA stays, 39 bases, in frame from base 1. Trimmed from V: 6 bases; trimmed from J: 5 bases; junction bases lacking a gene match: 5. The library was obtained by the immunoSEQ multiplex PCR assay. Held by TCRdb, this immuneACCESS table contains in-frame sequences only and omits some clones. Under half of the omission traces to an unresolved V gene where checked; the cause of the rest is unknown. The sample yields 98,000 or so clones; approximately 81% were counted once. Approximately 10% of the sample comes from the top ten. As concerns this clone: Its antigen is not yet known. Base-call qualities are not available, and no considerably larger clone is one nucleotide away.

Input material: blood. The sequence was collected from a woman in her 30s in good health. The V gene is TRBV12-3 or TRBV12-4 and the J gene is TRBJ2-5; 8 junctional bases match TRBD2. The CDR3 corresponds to CASSGGAAETQYF. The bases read TGTGCCAGCAGCGGGGGGGCTGCGGAGACCCAGTACTTC.